The subject of this entry is one T cell receptor beta chain. This sample stems from a study of blood T cell repertoires in COVID-19. The CDR3 loop spans 15 amino acids. Trimming left V 0 bases short and J 2 bases short, with 10 bases between. The V gene's germline CDR1 is SQVTM and CDR2 ANQGSEA. Measured with immunoSEQ multiplex PCR; TCRdb has only the in-frame clones, and not every one. The data show 120,000 to 150,000 clones, 84% seen once. The clonotype originates from a man aged 35 to 55 with acute COVID-19. What was sequenced was PBMCs or T cells enriched from blood (not recorded which). This chain links TRBV29-1 with TRBJ2-2; perhaps TRBD2 as D (5 bases). CDR3 region: CSVEDLEGNTGELFF. For the CDR3, the DNA is TGCAGCGTTGAAGATCTAGAGGGCAACACCGGGGAGCTGTTTTTT.